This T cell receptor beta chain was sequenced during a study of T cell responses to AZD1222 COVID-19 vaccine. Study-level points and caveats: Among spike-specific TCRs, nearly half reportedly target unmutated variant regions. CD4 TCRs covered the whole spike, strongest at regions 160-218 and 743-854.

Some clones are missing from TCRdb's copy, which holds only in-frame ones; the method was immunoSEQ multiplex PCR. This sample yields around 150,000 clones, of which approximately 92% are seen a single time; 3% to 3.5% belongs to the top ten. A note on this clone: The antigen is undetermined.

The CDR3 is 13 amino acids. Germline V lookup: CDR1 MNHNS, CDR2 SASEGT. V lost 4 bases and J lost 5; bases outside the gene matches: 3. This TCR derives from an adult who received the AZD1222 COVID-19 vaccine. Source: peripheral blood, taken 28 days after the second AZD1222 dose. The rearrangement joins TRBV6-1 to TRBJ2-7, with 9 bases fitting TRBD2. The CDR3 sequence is CASSGAGGNEQYF. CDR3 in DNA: TGTGCCAGCAGTGGAGCGGGAGGAAACGAGCAGTACTTC.